The clone carrying this T cell receptor (beta chain) was seen more than once but under ten times. Its antigen is still unknown. The sample comes from a study of human T cells and chemical hapten exposure. Overall study: Mostly female patients had alopecia areata, totalis or universalis.

Trimming removed 4 bases from V and 0 bases from J, with 9 bases in between. Germline CDR1 is GTSNPN and CDR2 is SVGIG (reference sequence). The CDR3 totals 13 residues. In TCRdb, the RACE reads were re-called with MiXCR into one record per CDR3 protein. Among approximately 73,000 distinct CDR3 sequences, about 9.3% were seen once, and the ten largest hold about 1.3%. Broader study findings: Significantly more large CDR3 similarity clusters arose among expanded TCRs than among controls. Patch test scores rose with PT1 expanded TCR counts, a positive correlation.

The sample's time point: patch test 1, 2 weeks after DPC sensitization. Treatment given: therapeutic diphenylcyclopropenone sensitization with weekly scalp DPC. The chain couples TRBV30 to TRBJ1-1; possible D gene TRBD1, 5 bases. The TCR sequence derives from a woman between 45 and 60 years old with alopecia areata. Some clones in this sample may be carry-over from other donors' samples. Sequenced material: whole blood, taken in connection with sensitization to the hapten diphenylcyclopropenone (DPC). CDR3 DNA: TGTGCCTGGAATAGGGGCCTGAACACTGAAGCTTTCTTT. Amino acid sequence: CAWNRGLNTEAFF. Using reference TRBV30 and TRBJ1-1 for the parts outside the CDR3, the full variable domain is SQTIHQWPATLVQPVGSPLSLECTVEGTSNPNLYWYRQAAGRGLQLLFYSVGIGQISSEVPQNLSASRPQDRQFILSSKKLLLSDSGFYLCAWNRGLNTEAFFGQGTRLTVV.